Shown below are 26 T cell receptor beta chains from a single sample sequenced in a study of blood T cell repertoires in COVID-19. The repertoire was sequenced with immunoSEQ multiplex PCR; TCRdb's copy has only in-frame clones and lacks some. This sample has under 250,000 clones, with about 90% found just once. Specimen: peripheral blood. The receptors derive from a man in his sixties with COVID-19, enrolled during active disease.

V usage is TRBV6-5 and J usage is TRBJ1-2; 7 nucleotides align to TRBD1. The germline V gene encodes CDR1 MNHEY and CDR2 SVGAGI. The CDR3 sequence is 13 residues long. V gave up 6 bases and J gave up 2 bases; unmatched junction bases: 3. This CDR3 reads CASSLDRNYGYTF. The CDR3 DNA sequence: TGTGCCAGCAGCCTGGACAGGAACTATGGCTACACCTTC.

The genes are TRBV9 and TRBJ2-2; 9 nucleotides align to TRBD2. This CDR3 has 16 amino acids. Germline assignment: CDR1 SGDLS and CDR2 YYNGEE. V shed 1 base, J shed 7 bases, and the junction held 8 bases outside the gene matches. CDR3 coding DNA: TGTGCCAGCAGCGTAAGGGCTAGCGGGGCCGACGGGGAGCTGTTTTTT. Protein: CASSVRASGADGELFF.

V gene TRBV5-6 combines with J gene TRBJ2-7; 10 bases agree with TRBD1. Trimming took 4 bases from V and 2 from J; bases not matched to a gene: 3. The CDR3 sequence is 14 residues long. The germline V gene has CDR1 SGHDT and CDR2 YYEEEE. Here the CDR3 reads CASSPGQGAYEQYF. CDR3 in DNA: TGTGCCAGCAGCCCCGGACAGGGGGCCTACGAGCAGTACTTC.

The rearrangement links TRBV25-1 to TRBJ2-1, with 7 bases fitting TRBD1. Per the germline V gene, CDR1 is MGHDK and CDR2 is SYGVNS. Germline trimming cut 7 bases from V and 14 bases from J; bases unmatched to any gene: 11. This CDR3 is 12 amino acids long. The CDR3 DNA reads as TGTGCCAGCAATCACCTAAGGGGGACAGAGTTCTTC. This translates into CASNHLRGTEFF.

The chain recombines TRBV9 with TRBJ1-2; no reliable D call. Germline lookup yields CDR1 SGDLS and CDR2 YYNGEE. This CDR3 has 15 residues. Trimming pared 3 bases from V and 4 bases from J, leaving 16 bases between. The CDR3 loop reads CASSENSVTLYGYTF. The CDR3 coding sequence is TGTGCCAGCAGCGAGAACTCCGTTACCCTCTATGGCTACACCTTC.

The CDR3 DNA follows: TGCGCCAGCAGCTTGGTCCCGGACAGTGTTTATAATGAAAAACTGTTTTTT. This sequence encodes CASSLVPDSVYNEKLFF. The chain carries TRBV5-1 and TRBJ1-4; a possible D gene is TRBD1 (6 bases). The CDR3 is 17 amino acids. Trimming took 0 bases from V and 4 from J, leaving 16 bases between them. Germline V gives CDR1 SGHRS, CDR2 YFSETQ.

CDR3 DNA sequence: TGTGCCAGCTCTCCCGGACAGGGATTGACTGAAGCTTTCTTT. Translation: CASSPGQGLTEAFF. The J gene is TRBJ1-1, the V gene TRBV18; 8 bases align to TRBD1. The CDR3 sequence is 14 residues long. V dropped 6 bases and J dropped 5; count of bases not matched to a gene: 8. CDR1 is KGHSH, CDR2 LQKENI, per germline. Based on the CDR3 plus reference TRBV18 and TRBJ1-1, the full variable domain is NAGVMQNPRHLVRRRGQEARLRCSPMKGHSHVYWYRQLPEEGLKFMVYLQKENIIDESGMPKERFSAEFPKEGPSILRIQQVVRGDSAAYFCASSPGQGLTEAFFGQGTRLTVV.

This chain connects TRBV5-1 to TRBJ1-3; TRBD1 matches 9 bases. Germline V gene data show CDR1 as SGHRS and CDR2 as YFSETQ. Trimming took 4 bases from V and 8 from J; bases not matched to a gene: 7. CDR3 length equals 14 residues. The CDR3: CASSTGQGRYTIYF. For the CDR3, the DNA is TGCGCCAGCAGCACCGGACAGGGGAGGTACACCATATATTTT.

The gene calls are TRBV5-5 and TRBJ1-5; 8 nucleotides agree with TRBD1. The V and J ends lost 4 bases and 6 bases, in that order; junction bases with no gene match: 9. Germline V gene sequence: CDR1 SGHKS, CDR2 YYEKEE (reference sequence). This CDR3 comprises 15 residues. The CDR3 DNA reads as TGTGCCAGCAGCCGCGAGGGGACAGGAACTCAGCCCCAGCATTTT. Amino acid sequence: CASSREGTGTQPQHF. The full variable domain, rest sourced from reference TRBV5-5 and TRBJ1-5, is DAGVTQSPTHLIKTRGQQVTLRCSPISGHKSVSWYQQVLGQGPQFIFQYYEKEERGRGNFPDRFSARQFPNYSSELNVNALLLGDSALYLCASSREGTGTQPQHFGDGTRLSIL.

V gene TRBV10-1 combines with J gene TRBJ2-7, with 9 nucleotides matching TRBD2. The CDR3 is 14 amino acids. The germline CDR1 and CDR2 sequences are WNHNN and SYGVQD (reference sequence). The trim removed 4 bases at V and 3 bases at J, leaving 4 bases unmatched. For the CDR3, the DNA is TGCGCCAGCAGTGTTAGCGGGAGATACTACGAGCAGTACTTC. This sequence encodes CASSVSGRYYEQYF.

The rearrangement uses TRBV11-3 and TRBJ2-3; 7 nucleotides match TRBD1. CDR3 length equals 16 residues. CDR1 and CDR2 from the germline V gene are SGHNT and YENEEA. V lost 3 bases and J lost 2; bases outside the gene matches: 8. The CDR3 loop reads CASSLTGQDLTDTQYF. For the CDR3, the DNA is TGTGCCAGCAGCTTGACAGGGCAAGACCTCACAGATACGCAGTATTTT. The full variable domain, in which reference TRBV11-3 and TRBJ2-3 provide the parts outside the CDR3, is EAGVVQSPRYKIIEKKQPVAFWCNPISGHNTLYWYLQNLGQGPELLIRYENEEAVDDSQLPKDRFSAERLKGVDSTLKIQPAELGDSAVYLCASSLTGQDLTDTQYFGPGTRLTVL.

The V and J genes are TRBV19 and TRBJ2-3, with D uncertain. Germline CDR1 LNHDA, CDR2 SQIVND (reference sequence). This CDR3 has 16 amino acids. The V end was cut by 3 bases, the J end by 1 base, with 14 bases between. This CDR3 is CASSIAPARGTDTQYF. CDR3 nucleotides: TGTGCCAGTAGTATCGCCCCAGCCCGGGGCACAGATACGCAGTATTTT.

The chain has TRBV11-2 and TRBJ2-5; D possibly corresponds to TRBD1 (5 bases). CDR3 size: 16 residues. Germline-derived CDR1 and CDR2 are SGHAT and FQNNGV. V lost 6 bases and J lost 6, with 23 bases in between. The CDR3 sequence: CASRLREGAGRQTQYF. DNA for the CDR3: TGTGCCAGCAGACTTCGCGAAGGGGCAGGTCGGCAGACCCAGTACTTC.

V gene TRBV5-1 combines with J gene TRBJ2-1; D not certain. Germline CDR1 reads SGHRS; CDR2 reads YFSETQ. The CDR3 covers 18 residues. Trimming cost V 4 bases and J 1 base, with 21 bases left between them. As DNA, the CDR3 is TGCGCCAGCAGCCCCAAGACTGACCCAGTAGGATCCTACAATGAGCAGTTCTTC. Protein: CASSPKTDPVGSYNEQFF.

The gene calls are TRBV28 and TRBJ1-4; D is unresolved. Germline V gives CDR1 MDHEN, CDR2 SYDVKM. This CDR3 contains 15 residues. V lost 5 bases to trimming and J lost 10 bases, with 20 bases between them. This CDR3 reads CASSPGGPKIGKLFF. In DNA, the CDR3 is TGTGCCAGCAGTCCGGGAGGGCCAAAGATAGGAAAACTGTTTTTT. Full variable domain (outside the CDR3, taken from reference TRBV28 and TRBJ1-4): DVKVTQSSRYLVKRTGEKVFLECVQDMDHENMFWYRQDPGLGLRLIYFSYDVKMKEKGDIPEGYSVSREKKERFSLILESASTNQTSMYLCASSPGGPKIGKLFFGSGTQLSVL.

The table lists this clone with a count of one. The CDR3 DNA reads TGTGCCAGCAGCTTAAACAGGGCGGCTGGAAACACCATATATTTT. The encoded protein is CASSLNRAAGNTIYF. This chain uses TRBV7-9 with TRBJ1-3; D is perhaps TRBD1 (6 bases). Trimming took off 2 bases at V and 2 bases at J, with 10 bases between the two ends. This CDR3 is built from 15 residues. Germline V gene lookup returns CDR1 SEHNR and CDR2 FQNEAQ (reference sequence).

The DNA of the CDR3 is TGTGCCAGCGGGGGACAGGGGGCCGGGAACACTGAAGCTTTCTTT. Amino acids: CASGGQGAGNTEAFF. The rearrangement links TRBV2 to TRBJ1-1; 12 nucleotides align to TRBD1. The CDR3 consists of 15 residues. V dropped 8 bases and J dropped 1; count of bases not matched to a gene: 5. Germline loops: CDR1 SNHLY, CDR2 FYNNEI.

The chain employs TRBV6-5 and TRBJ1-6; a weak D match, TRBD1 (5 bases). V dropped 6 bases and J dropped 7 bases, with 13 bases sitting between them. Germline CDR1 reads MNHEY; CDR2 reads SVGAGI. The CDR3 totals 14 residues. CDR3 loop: CASSTDSRNSPLHF. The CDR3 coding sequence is TGTGCCAGCAGCACCGACAGTAGAAATTCACCCCTCCACTTT.

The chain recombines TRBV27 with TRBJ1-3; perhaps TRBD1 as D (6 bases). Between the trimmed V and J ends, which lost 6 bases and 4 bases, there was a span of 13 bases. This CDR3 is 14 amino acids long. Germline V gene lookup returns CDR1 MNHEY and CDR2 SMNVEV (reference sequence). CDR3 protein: CASRQTGPGNTIYF. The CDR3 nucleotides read TGTGCCAGCAGGCAAACAGGGCCCGGAAACACCATATATTTT.

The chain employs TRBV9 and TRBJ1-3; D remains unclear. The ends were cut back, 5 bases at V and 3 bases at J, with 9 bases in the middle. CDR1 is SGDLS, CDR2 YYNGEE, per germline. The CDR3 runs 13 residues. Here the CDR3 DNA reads TGTGCCAGCAGTTCGGGGAGTGGAAACACCATATATTTT. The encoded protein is CASSSGSGNTIYF.

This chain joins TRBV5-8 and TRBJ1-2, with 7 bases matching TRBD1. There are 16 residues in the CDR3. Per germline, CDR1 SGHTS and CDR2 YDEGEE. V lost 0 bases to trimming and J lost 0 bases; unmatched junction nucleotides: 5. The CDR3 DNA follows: TGTGCCAGCAGCTTGGTTCCCGGACAGGCTAACTATGGCTACACCTTC. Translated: CASSLVPGQANYGYTF.

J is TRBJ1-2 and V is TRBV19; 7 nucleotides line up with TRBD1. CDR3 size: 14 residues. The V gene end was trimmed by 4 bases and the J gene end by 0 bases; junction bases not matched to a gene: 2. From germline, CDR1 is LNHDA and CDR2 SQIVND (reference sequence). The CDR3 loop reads CASSKDRANYGYTF. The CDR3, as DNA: TGTGCCAGTAGTAAAGACAGGGCTAACTATGGCTACACCTTC.

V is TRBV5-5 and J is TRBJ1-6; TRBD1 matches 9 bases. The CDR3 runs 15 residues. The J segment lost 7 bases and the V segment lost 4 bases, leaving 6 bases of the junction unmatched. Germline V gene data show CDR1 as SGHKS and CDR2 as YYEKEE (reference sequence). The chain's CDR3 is CASSRGTGLNSPLHF. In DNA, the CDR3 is TGTGCCAGCAGCCGAGGGACAGGGCTCAATTCACCCCTCCACTTT.

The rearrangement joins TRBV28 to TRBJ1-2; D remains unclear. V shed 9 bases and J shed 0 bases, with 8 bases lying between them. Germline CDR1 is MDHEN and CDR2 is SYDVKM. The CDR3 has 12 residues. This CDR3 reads CASWSPNYGYTF. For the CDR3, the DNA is TGTGCCAGTTGGAGTCCTAACTATGGCTACACCTTC.

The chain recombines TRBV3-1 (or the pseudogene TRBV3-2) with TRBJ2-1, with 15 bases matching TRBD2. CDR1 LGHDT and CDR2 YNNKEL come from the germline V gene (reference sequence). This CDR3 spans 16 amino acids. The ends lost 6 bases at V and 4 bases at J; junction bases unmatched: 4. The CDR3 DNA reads TGTGCCAGCAGAGAGGGACTAGCGGGAGGTTACAATGAGCAGTTCTTC. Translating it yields CASREGLAGGYNEQFF.

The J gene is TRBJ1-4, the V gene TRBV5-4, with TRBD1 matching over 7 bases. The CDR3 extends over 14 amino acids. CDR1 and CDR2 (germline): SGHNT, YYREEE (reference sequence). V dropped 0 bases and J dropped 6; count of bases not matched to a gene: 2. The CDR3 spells CASSLDRGDEKLFF. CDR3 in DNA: TGTGCCAGCAGCTTGGACAGGGGCGATGAAAAACTGTTTTTT.